This T cell receptor beta chain was identified in a study of blood T cell repertoires in COVID-19. Study context: Spain, Italy and the United States supplied samples that represented acute and convalescent COVID-19. Sample material is recorded as cDNA or gDNA derived from T cells, B-cell-depleted T cells, or PBMCs.

This clone has only one observation. The germline gives CDR1 SGHNT, CDR2 YENEEA. CDR3 length equals 13 residues. Trimming took off 8 bases at V and 6 bases at J, with 17 bases between the two ends. The authors' processing: Scientists estimated how many nucleated cells there were by amplifying reference gene primers. TCRdb keeps only in-frame clones here, not all; method: immunoSEQ multiplex PCR. The V and J calls and the clone size are those of that table, but D and trimming were determined from the DNA. Of 43,000 or so clones listed, roughly 87% are singletons. The V gene is TRBV11-3, the J gene TRBJ2-7; the D is unclear. The clonotype comes from a woman aged 55-70 years with acute or convalescent COVID-19. Specimen: peripheral blood. As DNA, the CDR3 is TGTGCCAGCCCGACGAGAGGCTACGCCGAGCAGTACTTC. Protein product: CASPTRGYAEQYF.